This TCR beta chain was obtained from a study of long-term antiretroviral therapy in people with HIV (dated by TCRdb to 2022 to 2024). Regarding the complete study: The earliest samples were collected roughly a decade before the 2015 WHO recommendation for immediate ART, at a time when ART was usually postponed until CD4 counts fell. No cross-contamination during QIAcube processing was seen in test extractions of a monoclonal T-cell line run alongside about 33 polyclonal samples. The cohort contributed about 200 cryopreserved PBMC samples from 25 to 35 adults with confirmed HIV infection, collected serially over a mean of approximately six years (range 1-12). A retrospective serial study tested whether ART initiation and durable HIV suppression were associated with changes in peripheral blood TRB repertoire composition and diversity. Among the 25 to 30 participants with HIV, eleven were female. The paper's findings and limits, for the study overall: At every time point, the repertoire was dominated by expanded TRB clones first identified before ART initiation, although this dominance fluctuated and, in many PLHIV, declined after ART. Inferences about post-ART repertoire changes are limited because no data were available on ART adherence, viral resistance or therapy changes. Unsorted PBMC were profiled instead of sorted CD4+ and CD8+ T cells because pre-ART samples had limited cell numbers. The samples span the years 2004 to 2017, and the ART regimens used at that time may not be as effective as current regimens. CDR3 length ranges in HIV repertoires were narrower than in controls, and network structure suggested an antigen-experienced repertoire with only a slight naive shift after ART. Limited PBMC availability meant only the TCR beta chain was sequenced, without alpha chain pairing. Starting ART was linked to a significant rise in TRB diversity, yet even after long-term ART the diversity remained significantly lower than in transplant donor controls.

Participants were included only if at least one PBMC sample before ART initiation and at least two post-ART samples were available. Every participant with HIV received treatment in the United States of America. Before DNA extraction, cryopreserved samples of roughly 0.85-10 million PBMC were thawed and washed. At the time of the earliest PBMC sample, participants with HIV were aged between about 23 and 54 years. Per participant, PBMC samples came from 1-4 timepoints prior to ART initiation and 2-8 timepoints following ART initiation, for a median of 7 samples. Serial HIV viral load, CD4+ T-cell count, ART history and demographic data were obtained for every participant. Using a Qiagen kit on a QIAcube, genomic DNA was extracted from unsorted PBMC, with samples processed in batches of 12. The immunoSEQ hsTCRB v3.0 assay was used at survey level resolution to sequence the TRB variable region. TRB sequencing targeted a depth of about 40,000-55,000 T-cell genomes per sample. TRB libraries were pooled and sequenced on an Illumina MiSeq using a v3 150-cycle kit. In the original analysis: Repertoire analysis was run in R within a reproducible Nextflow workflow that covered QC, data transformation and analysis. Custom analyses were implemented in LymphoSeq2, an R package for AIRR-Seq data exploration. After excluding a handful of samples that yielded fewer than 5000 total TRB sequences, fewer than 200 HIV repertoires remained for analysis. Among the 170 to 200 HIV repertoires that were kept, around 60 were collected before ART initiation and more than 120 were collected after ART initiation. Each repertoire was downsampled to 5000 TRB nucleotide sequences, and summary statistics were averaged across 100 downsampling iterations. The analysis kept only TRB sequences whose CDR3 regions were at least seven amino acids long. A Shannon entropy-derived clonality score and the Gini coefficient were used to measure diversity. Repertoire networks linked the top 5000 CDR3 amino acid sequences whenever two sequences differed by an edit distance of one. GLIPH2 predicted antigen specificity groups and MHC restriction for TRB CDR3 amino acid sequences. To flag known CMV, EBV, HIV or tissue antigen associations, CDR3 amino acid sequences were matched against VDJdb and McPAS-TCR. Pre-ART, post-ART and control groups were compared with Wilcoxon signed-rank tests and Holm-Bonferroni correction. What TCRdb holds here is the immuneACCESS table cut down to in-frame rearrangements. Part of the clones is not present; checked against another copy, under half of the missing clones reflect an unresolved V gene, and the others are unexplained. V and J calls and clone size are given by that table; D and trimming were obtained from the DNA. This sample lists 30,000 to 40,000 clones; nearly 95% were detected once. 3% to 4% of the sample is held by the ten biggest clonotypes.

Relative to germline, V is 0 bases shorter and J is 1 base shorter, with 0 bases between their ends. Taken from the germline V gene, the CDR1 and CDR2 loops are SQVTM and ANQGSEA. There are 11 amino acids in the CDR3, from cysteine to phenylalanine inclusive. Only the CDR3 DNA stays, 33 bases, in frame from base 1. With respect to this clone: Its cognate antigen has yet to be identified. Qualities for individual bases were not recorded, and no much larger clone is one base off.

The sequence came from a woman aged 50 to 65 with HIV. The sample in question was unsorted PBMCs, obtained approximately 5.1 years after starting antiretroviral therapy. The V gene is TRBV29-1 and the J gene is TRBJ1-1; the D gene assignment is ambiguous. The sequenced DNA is TGCAGCGTTGAAGAGAACACTGAAGCTTTCTTT. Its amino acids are CSVEENTEAFF.